The rows below give T cell receptor beta chains drawn from one sample of a study of identical twins. TCRdb re-called the 5' RACE reads with MiXCR, one entry per CDR3 protein. The sample has about 810,000 distinct CDR3 sequences, over 9% seen once. These data also featured in a second study, about yellow fever vaccine responses in identical twins.

The sequencing input was PBMCs. Every receptor here comes from a woman between 18 and 29 years old in good health. CDR3s include the opening cysteine and the closing phenylalanine or tryptophan. Fields, in order: CDR3 protein, CDR3 DNA, J gene, V gene, clone size, CDR3 length, D gene. The D gene is left open where the match is weak. Where a row states a size, it is once, few, many or the class of an expanded clone; other rows omit it.

CASSPVPQRGRSYNEQFF | TGTGCCAGCTCACCTGTCCCCCAGCGGGGCCGCTCCTACAATGAGCAGTTCTTC | TRBJ2-1 | TRBV18 | - | 18 | TRBD2
CASSPIAGGGYNEQFF | TGTGCCAGCAGCCCCATAGCGGGAGGGGGCTACAATGAGCAGTTCTTC | TRBJ2-1 | TRBV7-9 | - | 16 | TRBD2
CASSLVGAPPSGANVLTF | TGCGCCAGCAGCTTGGTCGGGGCCCCTCCATCTGGGGCCAACGTCCTGACTTTC | TRBJ2-6 | TRBV5-1 | few | 18 | -
CASSLSSGYTDTQYF | TGTGCCAGCAGTTTATCTAGCGGCTACACAGATACGCAGTATTTT | TRBJ2-3 | TRBV12-3/TRBV12-4 | many | 15 | TRBD2
CASSAGMAGANVLTF | TGTGCCAGCAGCGCAGGGATGGCTGGGGCCAACGTCCTGACTTTC | TRBJ2-6 | TRBV12-3/TRBV12-4 | - | 15 | -
CASSTRGGSGGGYTF | TGTGCCAGCAGCACCCGGGGGGGCTCGGGTGGTGGCTACACCTTC | TRBJ1-2 | TRBV11-2 | - | 15 | -
CASSQVLTDTQYF | TGCGCCAGCAGCCAAGTTCTCACAGATACGCAGTATTTT | TRBJ2-3 | TRBV4-1 | few | 13 | -
CASSTESYEQYF | TGTGCCAGCAGTACGGAGTCCTACGAGCAGTACTTC | TRBJ2-7 | TRBV28 | few | 12 | -
CASSYPASGSNEQFF | TGTGCCAGCAGTTATCCGGCTAGCGGGAGTAATGAGCAGTTCTTC | TRBJ2-1 | TRBV6-5 | few | 15 | TRBD2
CASRRRTTDTQYF | TGTGCCAGTCGGCGGAGGACCACAGATACGCAGTATTTT | TRBJ2-3 | TRBV28 | - | 13 | -
CASSTPGTAEAFF | TGTGCCAGCAGCACACCCGGGACAGCTGAAGCTTTCTTT | TRBJ1-1 | TRBV9 | many | 13 | TRBD1
CASSLTNNEAFF | TGCGCCAGCAGCTTGACCAACAATGAAGCTTTCTTT | TRBJ1-1 | TRBV5-1 | - | 12 | -
CATSDERQPVTQYF | TGTGCCACCAGTGATGAGCGACAGCCTGTTACGCAGTATTTT | TRBJ2-3 | TRBV24-1 | - | 14 | -
CASGLGMGGNAQETQYF | - | TRBJ2-5 | TRBV12-5 | few | 17 | -
CASSWDRRMNTEAFF | TGTGCCAGCAGTTGGGACAGACGCATGAACACTGAAGCTTTCTTT | TRBJ1-1 | TRBV6-5 | many | 15 | TRBD1
CASSQDPARLAKNIQYF | TGCGCCAGCAGCCAAGATCCAGCCCGTCTAGCCAAAAACATTCAGTACTTC | TRBJ2-4 | TRBV4-1 | - | 17 | -
CAIRDQSTDTQYF | TGTGCCATCAGGGACCAGAGCACAGATACGCAGTATTTT | TRBJ2-3 | TRBV10-3 | few | 13 | -
CASSFSGRTNTEAFF | TGTGCCAGCAGTTTCTCGGGACGGACGAACACTGAAGCTTTCTTT | TRBJ1-1 | TRBV12-3/TRBV12-4 | few | 15 | -
CASSPRSLGSAGGLDTQYF | TGCGCCAGCAGCCCTCGAAGCCTCGGCTCAGCGGGGGGGCTAGATACGCAGTATTTT | TRBJ2-3 | TRBV5-1 | few | 19 | TRBD2
CASSLVGWGGLEDTQYF | TGTGCCAGCAGCTTAGTGGGATGGGGGGGCCTGGAAGATACGCAGTATTTT | TRBJ2-3 | TRBV7-9 | - | 17 | -